This TCR beta chain was sequenced during a study of T cells in Graves' hyperthyroidism and ophthalmopathy. Findings and limits, study-wide: A 13 V-J signature model discriminated ophthalmopathy versus stable hyperthyroidism.

Points on this clonotype: Its antigen is not identified. The junction shows a germline mismatch at one end, possibly a read error.

Germline lookup yields CDR1 LNHDA and CDR2 SQIVND (reference sequence). The length of the CDR3 is 19 residues. Patients were aged 18 to 65, had disease duration under 2 months, and had newly diagnosed hyperthyroidism. Fresh peripheral blood, roughly 9.3 ml, was the source of the PBMCs. TCR beta CDR3 regions were amplified from RNA. A set of HTBI primers served as the primers for a first-round RT-PCR of the TCR CDR3. TCRdb recomputed calls from the multiplex PCR reads with MiXCR, one row per CDR3 protein. Here the sample spans hundreds of thousands of distinct CDR3 sequences, approximately 14% being singletons.

Sequenced input: blood. The source of this sequence is a woman aged 18-29 years with Graves' hyperthyroidism. V usage is TRBV19 and J usage is TRBJ2-1; TRBD2 aligns across 12 bases. The CDR3 loop reads CANSTSSGRAFSSYNEQFF. The CDR3 region has the DNA TGTGCCAATAGTACTTCTAGCGGGAGGGCCTTTAGTTCCTACAATGAGCAGTTCTTC.